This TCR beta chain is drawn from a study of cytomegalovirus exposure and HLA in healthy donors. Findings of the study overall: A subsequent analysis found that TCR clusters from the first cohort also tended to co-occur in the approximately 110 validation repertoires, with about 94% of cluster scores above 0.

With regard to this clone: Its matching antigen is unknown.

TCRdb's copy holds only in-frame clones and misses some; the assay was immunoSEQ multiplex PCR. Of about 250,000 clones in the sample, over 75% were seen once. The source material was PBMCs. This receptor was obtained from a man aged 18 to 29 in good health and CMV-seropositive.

The CDR3 sequence: CAISVTGTSYEQYF. The DNA of the CDR3 is TGTGCCATCAGTGTCACAGGGACCAGTTACGAGCAGTACTTC. The V and J genes are TRBV10-3 and TRBJ2-7, with D perhaps matching TRBD1 (6 bases). The V end was cut by 4 bases, the J end by 4 bases, with 14 bases between. The germline V gene encodes CDR1 ENHRY and CDR2 SYGVKD. CDR3 size: 14 residues.